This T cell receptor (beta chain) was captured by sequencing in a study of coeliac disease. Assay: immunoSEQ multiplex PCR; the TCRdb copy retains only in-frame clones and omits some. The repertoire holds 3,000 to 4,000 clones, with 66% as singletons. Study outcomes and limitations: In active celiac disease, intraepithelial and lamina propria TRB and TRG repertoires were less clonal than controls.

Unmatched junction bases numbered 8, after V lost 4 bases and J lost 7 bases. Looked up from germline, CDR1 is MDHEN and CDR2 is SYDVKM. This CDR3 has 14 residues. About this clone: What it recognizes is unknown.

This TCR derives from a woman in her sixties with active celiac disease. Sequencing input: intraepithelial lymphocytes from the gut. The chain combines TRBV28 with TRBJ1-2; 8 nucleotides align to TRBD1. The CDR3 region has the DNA TGTGCCAGCAGTTCTACAGGGGGAGATGGTGGCTACACCTTC. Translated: CASSSTGGDGGYTF.